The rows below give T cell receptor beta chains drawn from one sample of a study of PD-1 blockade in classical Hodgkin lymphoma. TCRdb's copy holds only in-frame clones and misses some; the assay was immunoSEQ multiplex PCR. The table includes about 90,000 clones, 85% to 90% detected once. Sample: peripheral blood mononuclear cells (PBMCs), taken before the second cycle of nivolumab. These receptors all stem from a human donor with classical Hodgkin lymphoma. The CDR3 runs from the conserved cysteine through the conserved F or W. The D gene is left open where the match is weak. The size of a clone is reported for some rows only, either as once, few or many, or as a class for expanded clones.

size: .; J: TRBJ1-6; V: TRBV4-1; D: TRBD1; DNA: TGCGCCAGCAATACAGGGGCCTATAATTCACCCCTCCACTTT; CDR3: CASNTGAYNSPLHF
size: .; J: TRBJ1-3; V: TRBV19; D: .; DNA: TGTGCCAGTACCATTGGGACCTTTGGAAACACCATATATTTT; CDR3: CASTIGTFGNTIYF
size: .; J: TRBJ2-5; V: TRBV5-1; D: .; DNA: TGCGCCAGCAGCTTGGTCCAGGTAGAGGTTTACGTACAAGAGACCCAGTACTTC; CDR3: CASSLVQVEVYVQETQYF
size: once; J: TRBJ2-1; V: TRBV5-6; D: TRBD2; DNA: TGTGCCAGTTCCGGACTAGCGGGGGGGCAGGAGCAGTTCTTC; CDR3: CASSGLAGGQEQFF
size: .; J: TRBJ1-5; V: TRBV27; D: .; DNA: TGTGCCAGCAGCCGACAATCCAATCAGCCCCAGCATTTT; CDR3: CASSRQSNQPQHF
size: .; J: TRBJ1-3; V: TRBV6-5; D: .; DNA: TGTGCCAGCAGCAAACAGGAGACCTCTGGAAACACCATATATTTT; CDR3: CASSKQETSGNTIYF
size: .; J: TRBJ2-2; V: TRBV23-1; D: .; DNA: TGCGCCAGCAGTAAGCGACAGGCGTCGGTCGCCGGGGAGCTGTTTTTT; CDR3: CASSKRQASVAGELFF
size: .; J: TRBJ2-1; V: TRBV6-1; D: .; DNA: TGTGCCAGCAGCCGGGACCTCTTGGGCAATGAGCAGTTCTTC; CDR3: CASSRDLLGNEQFF
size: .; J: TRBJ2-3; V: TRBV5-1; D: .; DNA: TGCGCCAGCAGCCTGCTCGGGGCTAGCACAGATACGCAGTATTTT; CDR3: CASSLLGASTDTQYF
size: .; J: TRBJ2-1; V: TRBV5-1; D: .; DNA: TGCGCCAGCAGCCCTAAAGGACAGCTGGCCTACAATGAGCAGTTCTTC; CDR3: CASSPKGQLAYNEQFF
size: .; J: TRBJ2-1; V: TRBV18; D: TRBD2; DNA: TGTGCCAGCTCACCGCAACTAGCGGGAGGGAACAATGAGCAGTTCTTC; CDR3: CASSPQLAGGNNEQFF
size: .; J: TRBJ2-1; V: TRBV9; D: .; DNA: TGTGCCAGCAGCAAAATGGGGGGCTTCTTGGATAATGAGCAGTTCTTC; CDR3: CASSKMGGFLDNEQFF
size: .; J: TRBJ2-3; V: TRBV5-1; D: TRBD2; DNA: TGCGCCAGCAGCCGGGAGGGGCTAAGCACAGATACGCAGTATTTT; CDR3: CASSREGLSTDTQYF
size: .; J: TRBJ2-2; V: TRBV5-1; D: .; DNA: TGCGCCAGCAGCTTCGGGACGGGTACCGGGGAGCTGTTTTTT; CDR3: CASSFGTGTGELFF
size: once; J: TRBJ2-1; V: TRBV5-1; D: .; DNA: TGCGCCAGCAGCTCAAGACCGGGATCGGTAGACAATGAGCAGTTCTTC; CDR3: CASSSRPGSVDNEQFF
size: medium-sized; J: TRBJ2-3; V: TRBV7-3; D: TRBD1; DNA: TGTGCCAGCATCCATCGCCCCGGGACAGGGTGGTATTTT; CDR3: CASIHRPGTGWYF
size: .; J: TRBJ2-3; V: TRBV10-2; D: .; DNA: TGCGCCAGCTGGGGGTTGGGCAGCACAGATACGCAGTATTTT; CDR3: CASWGLGSTDTQYF
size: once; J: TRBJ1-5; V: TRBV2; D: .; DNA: TGTGCCAGCAGATGGACAGAGGGTCAGCCCCAGCATTTT; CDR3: CASRWTEGQPQHF
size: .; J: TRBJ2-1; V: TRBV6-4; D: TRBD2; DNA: TGTGCCAGCAGCTCCACGGGAGGGCCGGGCAATGAGCAGTTCTTC; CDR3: CASSSTGGPGNEQFF
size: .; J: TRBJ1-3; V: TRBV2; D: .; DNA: TGTGCCAGCAGCGGGTCATTCTCTGGAAACACCATATATTTT; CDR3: CASSGSFSGNTIYF
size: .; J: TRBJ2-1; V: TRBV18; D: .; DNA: TGTGCCAGCTCACCACGGGGGGCCTACAATGAGCAGTTCTTC; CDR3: CASSPRGAYNEQFF
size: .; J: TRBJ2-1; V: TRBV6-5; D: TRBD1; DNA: TGTGCCAGCAGCCTCCGGGACAGCGAGCAGTTCTTC; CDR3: CASSLRDSEQFF
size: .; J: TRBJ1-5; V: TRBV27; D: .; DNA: TGTGCCAGCAGTTTATCAGGCCAGGGAGGCGATCAGCCCCAGCATTTT; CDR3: CASSLSGQGGDQPQHF
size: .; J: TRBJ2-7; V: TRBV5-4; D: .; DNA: TGTGCCAGCAGCCAGGACAGTTCCTACGAGCAGTACTTC; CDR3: CASSQDSSYEQYF
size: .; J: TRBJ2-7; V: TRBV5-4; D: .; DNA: TGTGCCAGCAGCCGCTCTAGCGTGCCTTCGGCTGACGAGCAGTACTTC; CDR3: CASSRSSVPSADEQYF
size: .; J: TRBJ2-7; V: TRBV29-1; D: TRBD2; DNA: TGCAGCGTTCTAGCGGGTAGCTACGAGCAGTACTTC; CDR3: CSVLAGSYEQYF
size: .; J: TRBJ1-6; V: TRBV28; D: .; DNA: TGTGCCAGCAGTTACGGACCCTTGGGCAATTCACCCCTCCACTTT; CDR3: CASSYGPLGNSPLHF
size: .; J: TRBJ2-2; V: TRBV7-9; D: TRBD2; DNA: TGTGCCAGCACAGATAGGCCGGGAGGTACCGGGGAGCTGTTTTTT; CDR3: CASTDRPGGTGELFF
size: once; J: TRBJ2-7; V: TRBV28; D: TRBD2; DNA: TGTGCCAGCAGTTTATGGGGACTAGCGGGGAGGGTTTCAGGGTCCTACGAGCAGTACTTC; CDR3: CASSLWGLAGRVSGSYEQYF
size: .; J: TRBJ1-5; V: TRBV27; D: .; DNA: TGTGCCAGCAGTTTATGGGGCTATAGGGATAGCAATCAGCCCCAGCATTTT; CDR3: CASSLWGYRDSNQPQHF
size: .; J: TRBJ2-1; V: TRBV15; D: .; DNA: TGTGCCACCAGCTGGGCCGGATGGGGTAATGAGCAGTTCTTC; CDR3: CATSWAGWGNEQFF
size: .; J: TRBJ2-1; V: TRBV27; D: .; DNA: TGTGCCAGCAGTCGGAGCACCTCCGGAATGAGCTCCTACAATGAGCAGTTCTTC; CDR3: CASSRSTSGMSSYNEQFF
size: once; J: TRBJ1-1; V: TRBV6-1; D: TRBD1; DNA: TGTGCCAGCAGAATAACAGGGGGTTACACTGAAGCTTTCTTT; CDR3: CASRITGGYTEAFF
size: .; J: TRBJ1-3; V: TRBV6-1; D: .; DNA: TGTGCCAGCAGTGAAGGGGGTTCTGGAAACACCATATATTTT; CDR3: CASSEGGSGNTIYF
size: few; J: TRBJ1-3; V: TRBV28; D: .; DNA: TGTGCCAGCAGTTTAGGAGCTGGAAACACCATATATTTT; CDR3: CASSLGAGNTIYF
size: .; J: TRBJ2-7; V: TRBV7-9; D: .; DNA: TGTGCCAGCCTTACTTTTCCAAGCGAAACCTACGAGCAGTACTTC; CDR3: CASLTFPSETYEQYF
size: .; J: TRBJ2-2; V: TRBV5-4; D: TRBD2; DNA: TGTGCCAGCAGCGGAACGGGACTAGCGGGGGGCTTCAACACCGGGGAGCTGTTTTTT; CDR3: CASSGTGLAGGFNTGELFF
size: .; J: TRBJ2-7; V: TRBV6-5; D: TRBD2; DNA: TGTGCCAGCAGTCTCCTAGCGGGAGACACTTACGAGCAGTACTTC; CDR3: CASSLLAGDTYEQYF
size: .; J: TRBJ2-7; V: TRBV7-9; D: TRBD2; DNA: TGTGCCAGCAGCTTAGCGCCGCTAGCGGGTGAGGGCGAGCAGTACTTC; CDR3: CASSLAPLAGEGEQYF
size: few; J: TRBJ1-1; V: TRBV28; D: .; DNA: TGTGCCAGCAGGTCCTTACCGCCCCCTTTGCCTGACGCTTTCTTT; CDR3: CASRSLPPPLPDAFF
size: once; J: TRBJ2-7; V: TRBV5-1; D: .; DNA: TGCGCCAGCAGCTTGACAGGGATCTACGAGCAGTACTTC; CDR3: CASSLTGIYEQYF
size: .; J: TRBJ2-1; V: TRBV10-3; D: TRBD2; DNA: TGTGCCTCGGCTAGCGGGGAATACGATGAGCAGTTCTTC; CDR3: CASASGEYDEQFF
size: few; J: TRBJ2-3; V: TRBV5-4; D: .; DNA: TGTGCCAGCAGCTTAGGGGTTGGGGCCACAGATACGCAGTATTTT; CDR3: CASSLGVGATDTQYF
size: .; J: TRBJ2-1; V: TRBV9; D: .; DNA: TGTGCCAGCAGCGTAGGGCCCAGACTAGACAATGAGCAGTTCTTC; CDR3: CASSVGPRLDNEQFF
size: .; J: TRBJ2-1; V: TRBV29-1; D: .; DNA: TGCAGCGGCAGTTCGGGCTACAATGAGCAGTTCTTC; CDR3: CSGSSGYNEQFF
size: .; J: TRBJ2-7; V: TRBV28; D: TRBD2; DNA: TGTGCCAGCAGTAACAGCGGGAATCCCTCCTACGAGCAGTACTTC; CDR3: CASSNSGNPSYEQYF
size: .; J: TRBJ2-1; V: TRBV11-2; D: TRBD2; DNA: TGTGCCAGCAGCTTGAGCGGGAGCCATTGGAATGAGCAGTTCTTC; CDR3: CASSLSGSHWNEQFF
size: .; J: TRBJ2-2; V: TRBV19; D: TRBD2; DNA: TGTGCCAGTAGTATGCGGGGGGCGAACACCGGGGAGCTGTTTTTT; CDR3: CASSMRGANTGELFF
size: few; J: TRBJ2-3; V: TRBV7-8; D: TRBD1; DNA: TGTGCCAGCAGCCCCTTGACAGGGGGTAGGGTAGATACGCAGTATTTT; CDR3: CASSPLTGGRVDTQYF
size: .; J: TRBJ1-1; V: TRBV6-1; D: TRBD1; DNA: TGTGCCAGCAGTGTGGACAGGGACACTGAAGCTTTCTTT; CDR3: CASSVDRDTEAFF
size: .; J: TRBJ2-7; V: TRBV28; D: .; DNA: TGTGCCAGCAGTTTCCTCCCCATCACCTTCGAGCAGTACTTC; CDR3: CASSFLPITFEQYF
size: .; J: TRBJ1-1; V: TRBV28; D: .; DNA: TGTGCCAGCAGTTTGGTGAGGGGCCGAGCTTTCTTT; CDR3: CASSLVRGRAFF
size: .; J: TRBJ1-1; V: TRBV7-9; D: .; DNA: TGTGCCAGCAGCTTAGGCAGGGCTAAGCCTGAAGCTTTCTTT; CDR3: CASSLGRAKPEAFF
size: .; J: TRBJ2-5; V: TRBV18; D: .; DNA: TGTGCCAGCTCACCTTCCGAGCGGGCTTGGTACCAAGAGACCCAGTACTTC; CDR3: CASSPSERAWYQETQYF
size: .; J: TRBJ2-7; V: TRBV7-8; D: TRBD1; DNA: TGTGCCAGCAGCCCTCGGGCGGGACAGGGGGACTACGAGCAGTACTTC; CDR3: CASSPRAGQGDYEQYF
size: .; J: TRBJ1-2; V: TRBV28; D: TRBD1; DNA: TGTGCCAGCAGTTTATCGGACAGGGGTTACTATGGCTACACCTTC; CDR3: CASSLSDRGYYGYTF